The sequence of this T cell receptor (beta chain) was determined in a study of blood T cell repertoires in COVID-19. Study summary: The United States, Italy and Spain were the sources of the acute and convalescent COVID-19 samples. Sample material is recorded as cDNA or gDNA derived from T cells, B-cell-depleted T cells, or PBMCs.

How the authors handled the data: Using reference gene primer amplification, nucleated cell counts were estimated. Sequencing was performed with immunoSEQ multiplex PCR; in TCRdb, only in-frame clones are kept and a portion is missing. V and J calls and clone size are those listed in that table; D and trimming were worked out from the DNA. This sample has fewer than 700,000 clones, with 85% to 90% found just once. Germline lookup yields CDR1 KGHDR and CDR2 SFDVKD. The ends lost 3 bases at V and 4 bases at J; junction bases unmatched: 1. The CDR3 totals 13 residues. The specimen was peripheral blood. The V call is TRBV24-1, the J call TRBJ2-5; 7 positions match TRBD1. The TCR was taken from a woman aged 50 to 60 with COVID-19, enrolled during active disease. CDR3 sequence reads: CATSDAGGETQYF. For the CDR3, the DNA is TGTGCCACCAGTGATGCAGGGGGAGAGACCCAGTACTTC.